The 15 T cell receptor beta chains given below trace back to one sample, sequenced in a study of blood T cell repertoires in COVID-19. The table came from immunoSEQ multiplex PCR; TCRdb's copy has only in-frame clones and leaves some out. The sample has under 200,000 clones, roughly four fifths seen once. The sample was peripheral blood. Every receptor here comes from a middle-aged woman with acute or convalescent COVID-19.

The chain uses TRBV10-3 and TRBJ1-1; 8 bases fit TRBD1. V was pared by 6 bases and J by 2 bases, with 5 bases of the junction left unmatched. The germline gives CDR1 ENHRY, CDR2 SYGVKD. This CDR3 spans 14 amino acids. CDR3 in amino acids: CAISKGQANTEAFF. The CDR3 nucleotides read TGTGCCATCAGCAAGGGACAGGCAAACACTGAAGCTTTCTTT.

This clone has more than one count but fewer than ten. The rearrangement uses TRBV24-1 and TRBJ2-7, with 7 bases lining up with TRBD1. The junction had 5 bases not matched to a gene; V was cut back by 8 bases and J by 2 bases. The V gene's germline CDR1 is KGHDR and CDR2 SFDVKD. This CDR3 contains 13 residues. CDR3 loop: CATTRDSAYEQYF. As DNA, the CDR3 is TGTGCCACCACCCGGGACAGCGCCTACGAGCAGTACTTC.

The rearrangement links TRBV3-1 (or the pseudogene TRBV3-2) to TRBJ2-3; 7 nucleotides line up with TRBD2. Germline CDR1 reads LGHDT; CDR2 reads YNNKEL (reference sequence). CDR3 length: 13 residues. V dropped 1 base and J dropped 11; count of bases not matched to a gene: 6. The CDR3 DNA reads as TGTGCCAGCAGCCAAGGGCCTTCGGGGGGGCAGTATTTT. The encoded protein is CASSQGPSGGQYF.

CDR3 protein: CASKRVWEKETQYF. As DNA, the CDR3 is TGTGCCAGCAAGAGGGTCTGGGAAAAAGAGACCCAGTACTTC. The genes are TRBV2 and TRBJ2-5; D is possibly TRBD2 (5 bases). The germline V gene encodes CDR1 SNHLY and CDR2 FYNNEI. There are 14 residues in the CDR3. V lost 7 bases to trimming and J lost 3 bases, with 15 bases between them.

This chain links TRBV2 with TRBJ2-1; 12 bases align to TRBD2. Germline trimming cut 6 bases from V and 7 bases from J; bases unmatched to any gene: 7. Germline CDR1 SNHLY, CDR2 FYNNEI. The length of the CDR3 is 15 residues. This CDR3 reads CASRQLAGGQNEQFF. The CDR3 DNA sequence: TGTGCCAGCAGGCAGCTAGCGGGGGGGCAAAATGAGCAGTTCTTC.

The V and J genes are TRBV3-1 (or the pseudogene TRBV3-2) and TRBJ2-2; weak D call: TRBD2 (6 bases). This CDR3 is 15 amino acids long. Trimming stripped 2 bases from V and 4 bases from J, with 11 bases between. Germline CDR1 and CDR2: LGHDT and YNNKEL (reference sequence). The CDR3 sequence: CASSQNGGGTGELFF. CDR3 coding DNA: TGTGCCAGCAGCCAAAACGGGGGTGGCACCGGGGAGCTGTTTTTT.

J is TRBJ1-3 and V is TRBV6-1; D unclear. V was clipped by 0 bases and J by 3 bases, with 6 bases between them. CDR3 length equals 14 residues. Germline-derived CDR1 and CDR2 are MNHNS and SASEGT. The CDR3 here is CASSEAGSGNTIYF. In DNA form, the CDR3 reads TGTGCCAGCAGTGAAGCGGGGAGTGGAAACACCATATATTTT.

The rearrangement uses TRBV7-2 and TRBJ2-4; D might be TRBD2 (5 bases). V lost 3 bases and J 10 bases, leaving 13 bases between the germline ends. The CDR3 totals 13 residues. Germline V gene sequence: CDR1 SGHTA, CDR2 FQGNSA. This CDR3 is CASSFNRAGIQYF. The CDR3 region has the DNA TGTGCCAGCAGCTTTAACCGGGCGGGTATTCAGTACTTC.

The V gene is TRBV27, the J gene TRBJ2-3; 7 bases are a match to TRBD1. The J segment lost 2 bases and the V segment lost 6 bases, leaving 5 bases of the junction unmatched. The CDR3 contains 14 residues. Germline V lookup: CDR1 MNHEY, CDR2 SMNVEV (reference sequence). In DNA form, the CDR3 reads TGTGCCAGCAGCCCGACAGGGAACACAGATACGCAGTATTTT. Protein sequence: CASSPTGNTDTQYF.

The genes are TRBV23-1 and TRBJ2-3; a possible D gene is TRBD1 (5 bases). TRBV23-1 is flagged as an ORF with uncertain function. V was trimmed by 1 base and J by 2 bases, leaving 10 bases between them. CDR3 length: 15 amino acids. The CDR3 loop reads CASSQYGRATDTQYF. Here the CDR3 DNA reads TGCGCCAGCAGTCAATATGGCAGGGCCACAGATACGCAGTATTTT.

CDR3 in amino acids: CASSNDRAQPQHF. The CDR3, as DNA: TGTGCCAGCAGTAATGACAGGGCTCAGCCCCAGCATTTT. This sequence joins TRBV6-5 and TRBJ1-5; TRBD1 matches 7 bases. V shed 5 bases, J shed 6 bases, and the junction held 4 bases outside the gene matches. The germline V gene encodes CDR1 MNHEY and CDR2 SVGAGI. The CDR3 contains 13 residues.

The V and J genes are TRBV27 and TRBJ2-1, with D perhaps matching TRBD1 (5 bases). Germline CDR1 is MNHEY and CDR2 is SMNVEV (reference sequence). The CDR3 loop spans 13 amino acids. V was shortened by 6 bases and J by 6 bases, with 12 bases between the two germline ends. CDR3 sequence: CASSPRQGNEQFF. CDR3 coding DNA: TGTGCCAGCAGCCCCCGGCAGGGCAATGAGCAGTTCTTC.

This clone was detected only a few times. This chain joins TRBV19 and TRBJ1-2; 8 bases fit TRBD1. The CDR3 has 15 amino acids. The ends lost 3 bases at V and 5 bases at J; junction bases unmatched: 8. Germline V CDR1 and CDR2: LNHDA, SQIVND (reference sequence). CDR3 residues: CASSIEQGEPYGYTF. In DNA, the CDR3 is TGTGCCAGTAGTATCGAACAGGGGGAGCCTTATGGCTACACCTTC.

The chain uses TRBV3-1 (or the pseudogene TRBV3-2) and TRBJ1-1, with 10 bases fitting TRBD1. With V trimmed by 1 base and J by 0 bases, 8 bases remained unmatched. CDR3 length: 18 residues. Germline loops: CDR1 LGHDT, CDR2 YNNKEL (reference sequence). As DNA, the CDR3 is TGTGCCAGCAGCCAAGGTCCGGGACAGGGGAACATGAACACTGAAGCTTTCTTT. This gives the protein CASSQGPGQGNMNTEAFF.

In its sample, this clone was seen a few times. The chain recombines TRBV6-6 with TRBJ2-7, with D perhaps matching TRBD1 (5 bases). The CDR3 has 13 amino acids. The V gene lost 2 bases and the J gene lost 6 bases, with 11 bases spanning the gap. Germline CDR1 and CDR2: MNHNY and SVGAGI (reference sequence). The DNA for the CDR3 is TGTGCCAGCAGTTACGGGCAGGGCACCGAGCAGTACTTC. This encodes CASSYGQGTEQYF.